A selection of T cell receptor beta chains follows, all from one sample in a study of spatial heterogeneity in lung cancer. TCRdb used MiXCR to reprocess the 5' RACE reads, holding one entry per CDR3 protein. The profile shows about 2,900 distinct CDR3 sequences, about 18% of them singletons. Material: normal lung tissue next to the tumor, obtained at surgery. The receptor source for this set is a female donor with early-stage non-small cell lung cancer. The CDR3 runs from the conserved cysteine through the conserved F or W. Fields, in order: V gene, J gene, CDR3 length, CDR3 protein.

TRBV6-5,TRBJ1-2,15,CASSYGQGGNYGYTF
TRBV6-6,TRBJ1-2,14,CASTPDVSNYGYTF
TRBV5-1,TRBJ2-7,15,CASSLAGGNSYEQYF
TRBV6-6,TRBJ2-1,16,CASSYSLAGGPDEQFF
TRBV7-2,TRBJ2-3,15,CASSRIPASTDTQYF
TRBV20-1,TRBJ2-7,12,CSAPGATYEQYF
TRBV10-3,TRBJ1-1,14,CATKRDNSNAEAFF
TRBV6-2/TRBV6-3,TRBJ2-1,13,CASSYSRVTEQFF
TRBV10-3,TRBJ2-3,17,CAIRGGQTDLFTDTQYF
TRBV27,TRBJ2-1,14,CAKDRTGNGNEQFF
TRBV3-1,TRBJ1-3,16,CASSQGTGGSGNTIYF
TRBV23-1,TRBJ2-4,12,CASSLGFGGKAF
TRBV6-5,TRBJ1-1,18,CASSYQRTGSRMNTEAFF